Shown below are 25 T cell receptor beta chains from a single sample sequenced in a study of T cell responses to AZD1222 COVID-19 vaccine. Data came from immunoSEQ multiplex PCR; TCRdb stores just in-frame clones and leaves some out. The table shows tens of thousands of clones, with approximately 90% occurring only once. The sample consisted of peripheral blood, taken 28 days after the second AZD1222 dose. Receptor source: an adult who received the AZD1222 COVID-19 vaccine.

J is TRBJ2-7 and V is TRBV6-1, with D possibly TRBD1 on 6 matching bases. The V gene's germline CDR1 is MNHNS and CDR2 SASEGT. The CDR3 is 14 residues long. Trimming pared 5 bases from V and 6 bases from J, leaving 17 bases between. This CDR3 reads CASSPGIDRSEQYF. The DNA of the CDR3 is TGTGCCAGCAGTCCGGGTATCGACAGGTCCGAGCAGTACTTC.

The chain has TRBV30 and TRBJ2-7; 10 bases agree with TRBD2. CDR1 and CDR2 (germline): GTSNPN, SVGIG (reference sequence). This CDR3 has 17 amino acids. V lost 0 bases and J lost 0; bases outside the gene matches: 8. The CDR3 loop reads CAWSVRRLAGVSYEQYF. In DNA, the CDR3 is TGTGCCTGGAGTGTACGAAGGCTAGCGGGAGTCTCCTACGAGCAGTACTTC.

The chain has TRBV28 and TRBJ1-6; D is ambiguous. V was pared by 2 bases and J by 11 bases, with 10 bases between. Germline V gene data show CDR1 as MDHEN and CDR2 as SYDVKM. CDR3 length: 13 amino acids. Written as DNA, the CDR3 is TGTGCCAGCAGTTTAGATCCTCCCACACCCCTCCACTTT. Its translation: CASSLDPPTPLHF.

V is TRBV3-1 (or the pseudogene TRBV3-2) and J is TRBJ1-5; tentatively, D is TRBD1 (5 bases). This CDR3 is 15 amino acids long. V lost 0 bases and J lost 5, with 11 bases in between. The germline V gene encodes CDR1 LGHDT and CDR2 YNNKEL (reference sequence). CDR3 in amino acids: CASSQEAGGDQPQHF. The CDR3 region has the DNA TGTGCCAGCAGCCAAGAGGCGGGAGGGGATCAGCCCCAGCATTTT.

The chain links TRBV2 to TRBJ2-7; 10 bases are a match to TRBD2. CDR3 length: 16 amino acids. Per the germline V gene, CDR1 is SNHLY and CDR2 is FYNNEI. V lost 7 bases and J lost 6; bases outside the gene matches: 15. DNA for the CDR3: TGTGCCAGCACCGAGGGGGGTATACTAGCGGGACCCGAGCAGTACTTC. The encoded protein is CASTEGGILAGPEQYF.

This chain joins TRBV7-2 and TRBJ1-4, with a weak D call TRBD1 (5 bases). Trimming cost V 1 base and J 6 bases, with 12 bases left between them. There are 15 residues in the CDR3. Germline V gene lookup returns CDR1 SGHTA and CDR2 FQGNSA. In DNA form, the CDR3 reads TGTGCCAGCAGCTTAGTCACGGGGGATTATGAAAAACTGTTTTTT. It specifies CASSLVTGDYEKLFF. The whole variable domain, remainder taken from reference TRBV7-2 and TRBJ1-4, is GAGVSQSPSNKVTEKGKDVELRCDPISGHTALYWYRQSLGQGLEFLIYFQGNSAPDKSGLPSDRFSAERTGGSVSTLTIQRTQQEDSAVYLCASSLVTGDYEKLFFGSGTQLSVL.

The V and J genes are TRBV6-5 and TRBJ1-2; D uncertain. Germline-derived CDR1 and CDR2 are MNHEY and SVGAGI. Trimming removed 0 bases from V and 0 bases from J, with 5 bases in between. The CDR3 extends over 14 amino acids. The CDR3 sequence is CASSYSIANYGYTF. The CDR3, as DNA: TGTGCCAGCAGTTACTCGATAGCTAACTATGGCTACACCTTC.

The chain is built from TRBV25-1 and TRBJ2-7; TRBD1 might be the D (6 bases). Germline V gene lookup returns CDR1 MGHDK and CDR2 SYGVNS. Trimming removed 1 base at V and 2 bases at J, with 9 bases between. This CDR3 region has 14 residues. CDR3 loop: CASSEWGPTYEQYF. CDR3 DNA sequence: TGTGCCAGCAGTGAATGGGGGCCCACCTACGAGCAGTACTTC.

V usage is TRBV9 and J usage is TRBJ2-2; 8 bases match TRBD2. Losses at the gene ends were 0 bases for V and 7 bases for J; bases not matched to a gene: 11. In germline, CDR1 is SGDLS, CDR2 YYNGEE. CDR3 length: 17 residues. The CDR3 region has the DNA TGTGCCAGCAGCGTAGGGAGGTCGGGAGGGCCGGTCGGGGAGCTGTTTTTT. Protein: CASSVGRSGGPVGELFF.

The V gene is TRBV7-6, the J gene TRBJ1-6, with 9 nucleotides matching TRBD1. Per germline, CDR1 SGHVS and CDR2 FNYEAQ. Losses at the gene ends were 5 bases for V and 7 bases for J; bases not matched to a gene: 9. This CDR3 comprises 16 residues. The CDR3 DNA reads as TGTGCCAGCAGCCGCGACAGGGGGGTTTCCAATTCACCCCTCCACTTT. This sequence encodes CASSRDRGVSNSPLHF.

The count of this clone is one. The chain carries TRBV6-5 and TRBJ1-6; tentatively, D is TRBD1 (6 bases). V was clipped by 7 bases and J by 7 bases, with 14 bases between them. Germline values: CDR1 MNHEY, CDR2 SVGAGI. This CDR3 has 14 residues. The CDR3 region is CASTRGQLNSPLHF. CDR3 nucleotides: TGTGCCAGCACCCGGGGGCAGCTAAATTCACCCCTCCACTTT.

The chain couples TRBV6-5 to TRBJ1-3, with TRBD1 identical over 8 bases. Per the germline V gene, CDR1 is MNHEY and CDR2 is SVGAGI. CDR3 length: 13 residues. J gave up 5 bases and V 9 bases, and 6 bases lay outside the gene matches. This CDR3 reads CASRTGIRNTIYF. Here the CDR3 DNA reads TGTGCCAGTAGGACAGGGATACGAAACACCATATATTTT.

CDR3 protein: CASSEGLADSYEQYF. In DNA, the CDR3 is TGTGCCAGCTCAGAAGGACTAGCGGATTCCTACGAGCAGTACTTC. The gene calls are TRBV18 and TRBJ2-7; the match to TRBD2 covers 10 bases. The V gene end was trimmed by 5 bases and the J gene end by 1 base; junction bases not matched to a gene: 5. The CDR3 sequence is 15 residues long. Germline V gene sequence: CDR1 KGHSH, CDR2 LQKENI.

V and J are TRBV27 and TRBJ2-3; D gene ambiguous. The CDR3 has 11 amino acids. In germline, CDR1 is MNHEY, CDR2 SMNVEV (reference sequence). V dropped 8 bases and J dropped 3 bases, with 6 bases sitting between them. The CDR3 loop reads CASRATDTQYF. As DNA, the CDR3 is TGTGCCAGCCGGGCGACAGATACGCAGTATTTT.

This clone was found a few times. The CDR3 is CASSLTGSLAGGFSYNEQFF. The DNA of the CDR3 is TGTGCCAGCAGCTTAACGGGGAGTCTAGCGGGAGGATTCTCCTACAATGAGCAGTTCTTC. This chain joins TRBV7-3 and TRBJ2-1, with 11 nucleotides matching TRBD2. Germline CDR1 SGHTA, CDR2 FQGTGA. The length of the CDR3 is 20 residues. V was pared by 0 bases and J by 0 bases, with 10 bases of the junction left unmatched.

V and J are TRBV11-2 and TRBJ1-4; unclear D gene. V shed 3 bases and J shed 0 bases, with 8 bases lying between them. The CDR3 runs to 15 residues. CDR1 SGHAT and CDR2 FQNNGV come from the germline V gene. CDR3 protein: CASSFSIATNEKLFF. The DNA for the CDR3 is TGTGCCAGCAGCTTTAGCATTGCAACTAATGAAAAACTGTTTTTT.

The CDR3 is CASSLDVVQGNGYTF. The CDR3 DNA reads as TGTGCCAGCAGCTTAGACGTAGTTCAGGGGAATGGCTACACCTTC. The chain links TRBV11-2 to TRBJ1-2, with D tentatively TRBD1 (6 bases). V gave up 0 bases and J gave up 6 bases, with 14 bases separating them. Germline V gives CDR1 SGHAT, CDR2 FQNNGV. This CDR3 spans 15 amino acids.

V and J are TRBV5-1 and TRBJ2-7; no clear D. This CDR3 region has 16 residues. Deletions cut 4 bases from V and 2 bases from J, with 19 bases between. Germline V gene data show CDR1 as SGHRS and CDR2 as YFSETQ. The CDR3 is CASSSGHGSSAYEQYF. Here the CDR3 DNA reads TGCGCCAGCAGCAGTGGTCATGGTTCCTCGGCCTACGAGCAGTACTTC.

CDR3 coding DNA: TGTGCCAGCAGTGAAGGAGGAGGAGGTGGCTACACCTTC. Its translation is CASSEGGGGGYTF. This rearrangement joins TRBV6-1 to TRBJ1-2; D not resolved. CDR3 length equals 13 residues. Trimming took off 1 base at V and 7 bases at J, with 10 bases between the two ends. Germline lookup yields CDR1 MNHNS and CDR2 SASEGT.

CDR3 bases: TGCGCCAGCAGCTTGTGGTATAGTCGCGGGGAGTGGTCCTACGAGCAGTACTTC. It codes for CASSLWYSRGEWSYEQYF. This rearrangement joins TRBV5-1 to TRBJ2-7, with D maybe TRBD2 (6 bases). Trimming took 1 base from V and 1 from J, leaving 21 bases between them. The CDR3 consists of 18 residues. Germline CDR1 and CDR2: SGHRS and YFSETQ.

The CDR3 nucleotides are TGTGCCAGCAGCCCCTGGAATGGAAACACCATATATTTT. This sequence encodes CASSPWNGNTIYF. This chain connects TRBV3-1 (or the pseudogene TRBV3-2) to TRBJ1-3; unclear D gene. With 4 bases removed from V and 3 bases from J, the gap between germline ends came to 7 bases. This CDR3 spans 13 amino acids. Germline V gene sequence: CDR1 LGHDT, CDR2 YNNKEL (reference sequence).

This rearrangement joins TRBV29-1 to TRBJ1-1, with D hard to call. This CDR3 region has 10 residues. The V end lost 4 bases, the J end lost 7 bases, and 7 bases lay between the germline ends. In germline, CDR1 is SQVTM, CDR2 ANQGSEA. CDR3 DNA sequence: TGCAGCGTTGTTGGTTATGAAGCTTTCTTT. Encoded protein: CSVVGYEAFF. Filled out from reference TRBV29-1 and TRBJ1-1, the complete variable domain reads SAVISQKPSRDICQRGTSLTIQCQVDSQVTMMFWYRQQPGQSLTLIATANQGSEATYESGFVIDKFPISRPNLTFSTLTVSNMSPEDSSIYLCSVVGYEAFFGQGTRLTVV.

The chain joins TRBV19 to TRBJ1-6, with D perhaps matching TRBD1 (6 bases). V was shortened by 6 bases and J by 7 bases, with 16 bases between the two germline ends. The CDR3 has 15 residues. Germline CDR1 LNHDA, CDR2 SQIVND (reference sequence). In DNA, the CDR3 is TGTGCCAGTAGACTAGACGGACAGTCGAATTCACCCCTCCACTTT. It is translated as CASRLDGQSNSPLHF.

This rearrangement joins TRBV4-3 to TRBJ2-5; a weak D match, TRBD1 (5 bases). Germline V gene lookup returns CDR1 LGHNA and CDR2 YSLEER. This CDR3 region has 15 residues. The V gene lost 0 bases and the J gene lost 2 bases, with 10 bases spanning the gap. This chain's CDR3 is CASSQEGSGQETQYF. The CDR3 bases are TGCGCCAGCAGCCAAGAGGGTTCAGGGCAAGAGACCCAGTACTTC.

This chain joins TRBV19 and TRBJ1-4; D unresolved. CDR1 and CDR2 from the germline V gene are LNHDA and SQIVND (reference sequence). V lost 1 base and J lost 8, with 11 bases in between. This CDR3 spans 14 amino acids. This CDR3 is CASSIGTGPEKLFF. DNA for the CDR3: TGTGCCAGTAGTATAGGAACCGGTCCCGAAAAACTGTTTTTT.